The TCR beta chain under discussion was sequenced for a study of beta chain features in type 1 diabetes. General study results and limits: Moderately but significantly shorter TCRB CDR3s were found in Type 1 diabetes patients in all four CD4+ subsets.

The CDR3 spans 15 residues. Germline lookup yields CDR1 SGDLS and CDR2 YYNGEE. V lost 0 bases, J lost 5 bases, and 13 bases lay in between. Expressed TCRB transcripts were sequenced because the isolated RNA had all been reverse transcribed beforehand. TCRdb keeps only in-frame clones here, not all; method: immunoSEQ multiplex PCR. Here the sample spans 250,000 to 300,000 clones, roughly 8% being singletons. This clone was seen only a few times. Its antigen is not identified. The chain carries TRBV9 and TRBJ2-3; TRBD2 might be the D (5 bases). What was sequenced was central memory CD4+ T cells from blood. The TCR sequence derives from a woman between 18 and 29 years old in good health. Here the CDR3 reads CASSVDEGLGDTQYF. Here the CDR3 DNA reads TGTGCCAGCAGCGTAGACGAAGGACTGGGAGATACGCAGTATTTT.